Listed here are 14 T cell receptor beta chains from one sample, sequenced in a study of blood T cell repertoires in COVID-19. Generated by immunoSEQ multiplex PCR, the TCRdb table keeps only in-frame clones and is missing some. Of approximately 260,000 clones listed, roughly 83% are singletons. The sequenced sample was peripheral blood. The receptors originated from a man aged 60 to 69 who had recovered from COVID-19.

The CDR3 DNA is TGTGCCAGCAGCACCTCCGCGGGCTCAGGATCTGGCTACACCTTC. Translation: CASSTSAGSGSGYTF. The rearrangement joins TRBV7-8 to TRBJ1-2; D is uncertain. Trimming left V 5 bases short and J 7 bases short, with 20 bases between. Germline CDR1 and CDR2: SGHVS and FQNEAQ. The CDR3 length is 15 residues.

The sample holds one count of this clone. The rearrangement joins TRBV28 to TRBJ2-5, with D uncertain. The CDR3 is made up of 14 amino acids. V lost 1 base, J lost 0 bases, and 6 bases lay in between. Germline loops: CDR1 MDHEN, CDR2 SYDVKM. In DNA form, the CDR3 reads TGTGCCAGCAGTTTATCTGGCAACCAAGAGACCCAGTACTTC. Its protein product is CASSLSGNQETQYF. The variable domain in full, with the rest retrieved from reference TRBV28 and TRBJ2-5, is DVKVTQSSRYLVKRTGEKVFLECVQDMDHENMFWYRQDPGLGLRLIYFSYDVKMKEKGDIPEGYSVSREKKERFSLILESASTNQTSMYLCASSLSGNQETQYFGPGTRLLVL.

The chain joins TRBV7-9 to TRBJ1-3; D possibly corresponds to TRBD1 (5 bases). The ends were cut back, 3 bases at V and 1 base at J, with 13 bases in the middle. Germline lookup yields CDR1 SEHNR and CDR2 FQNEAQ (reference sequence). The CDR3 has 16 residues. The CDR3 loop reads CASSFLQDPSGNTIYF. The CDR3 DNA reads as TGTGCCAGCAGCTTCCTACAGGACCCTTCTGGAAACACCATATATTTT.

In regard to this clone: The sample holds other DNA sequences that translate to the same CDR3. V and J are TRBV6-5 and TRBJ1-5, with D possibly being TRBD1 (6 bases). The CDR3 totals 14 residues. The germline CDR1 and CDR2 sequences are MNHEY and SVGAGI. Deletions cut 5 bases from V and 1 base from J, with 9 bases between. In nucleotides, the CDR3 is TGTGCCAGCAGTAAGGACAGCAGCAATCAGCCCCAGCATTTT. It is translated as CASSKDSSNQPQHF.

The V call is TRBV6-6, the J call TRBJ1-1; 7 bases align to TRBD1. Per germline, CDR1 MNHNY and CDR2 SVGAGI (reference sequence). There are 14 residues in the CDR3. The V segment lost 2 bases and the J segment 6 bases; nucleotides outside the gene matches: 6. CDR3 in DNA: TGTGCCAGCAGTTACGCCCCAGGGGGGCCTGAAGCTTTCTTT. Protein sequence: CASSYAPGGPEAFF.

This clone was recorded only once. The rearrangement uses TRBV10-2 and TRBJ1-4; no clear D. Trimming removed 8 bases from V and 3 bases from J, with 13 bases in between. The CDR3 extends over 14 amino acids. CDR1 and CDR2 from the germline V gene are WSHSY and SAAADI. CDR3 region: CASLRDRANEKLFF. The CDR3 bases are TGCGCCAGCTTGAGGGATCGGGCTAATGAAAAACTGTTTTTT.

The rearrangement links TRBV11-2 to TRBJ2-1; 7 nucleotides align to TRBD1. V trimming: 1 base; J trimming: 7 bases; junction bases outside the gene matches: 10. The CDR3 length is 16 residues. CDR1 and CDR2 from the germline V gene are SGHAT and FQNNGV. CDR3 DNA: TGTGCCAGCAGCTTAGTGGGGGACAGCCCGTTAAATGAGCAGTTCTTC. Translated: CASSLVGDSPLNEQFF.

The chain links TRBV11-2 to TRBJ2-1; 8 bases match TRBD2. The CDR3 is 14 residues long. Germline lookup yields CDR1 SGHAT and CDR2 FQNNGV. V gave up 3 bases and J gave up 9 bases; unmatched junction bases: 7. The CDR3 reads CASSFAGGYREQFF. The CDR3 bases are TGTGCCAGCAGCTTCGCGGGAGGATATCGTGAGCAGTTCTTC.

The rearrangement uses TRBV18 and TRBJ2-1, with TRBD2 matching over 11 bases. Losses at the gene ends were 0 bases for V and 9 bases for J; bases not matched to a gene: 7. The CDR3 has 16 residues. Germline lookup yields CDR1 KGHSH and CDR2 LQKENI. The CDR3 spells CASSPPTSGSGVEQFF. The CDR3 coding sequence is TGTGCCAGCTCACCACCAACTAGCGGGAGTGGAGTTGAGCAGTTCTTC.

The CDR3 region has the DNA TGTGCCAGCAGTTTCGCCGGGGGGCGCTACGAGCAGTACTTC. It yields the protein CASSFAGGRYEQYF. The chain combines TRBV27 with TRBJ2-7, with D tentatively TRBD2 (7 bases). The V end was cut by 3 bases, the J end by 3 bases, with 12 bases between. Germline CDR1 is MNHEY and CDR2 is SMNVEV (reference sequence). The length of the CDR3 is 14 residues.

The chain combines TRBV7-2 with TRBJ2-7, with 7 bases aligning to TRBD1. V was pared by 5 bases and J by 0 bases, with 7 bases of the junction left unmatched. There are 15 residues in the CDR3. Germline V CDR1 and CDR2: SGHTA, FQGNSA. The CDR3 coding sequence is TGTGCCAGCAGCGACGGGACAGTTCGCTCCTACGAGCAGTACTTC. Its translation is CASSDGTVRSYEQYF.

As DNA, the CDR3 is TGTGCCAGCAGCCAGGGGGGGCAGCCCCAGCATTTT. Protein: CASSQGGQPQHF. The chain has TRBV3-1 (or the pseudogene TRBV3-2) and TRBJ1-5; maybe TRBD1 (5 bases). Trimming cost V 3 bases and J 7 bases, with 7 bases left between them. CDR1 LGHDT and CDR2 YNNKEL come from the germline V gene (reference sequence). This CDR3 region has 12 residues.

This chain joins TRBV3-1 (or the pseudogene TRBV3-2) and TRBJ2-1; 12 nucleotides match TRBD2. CDR1 is LGHDT, CDR2 YNNKEL, per germline (reference sequence). Trimming removed 0 bases from V and 6 bases from J; junction bases left unmatched: 3. The CDR3 is 16 amino acids. The CDR3 DNA is TGTGCCAGCAGCCAAGAGACTAGCGGGAGTCGCAATGAGCAGTTCTTC. Amino acid sequence: CASSQETSGSRNEQFF.

The chain combines TRBV30 with TRBJ1-6; TRBD1 aligns across 8 bases. The CDR3 sequence is 12 residues long. Germline lookup yields CDR1 GTSNPN and CDR2 SVGIG (reference sequence). With V trimmed by 8 bases and J by 8 bases, 5 bases remained unmatched. CDR3: CARGQGDSPLHF. DNA for the CDR3: TGTGCCCGCGGACAGGGTGATTCACCCCTCCACTTT. The variable domain in full, completed from reference TRBV30 and TRBJ1-6, reads SQTIHQWPATLVQPVGSPLSLECTVEGTSNPNLYWYRQAAGRGLQLLFYSVGIGQISSEVPQNLSASRPQDRQFILSSKKLLLSDSGFYLCARGQGDSPLHFGNGTRLTVT.